This record concerns one TCR beta chain sequence. Its antigen is still unknown. No base quality information exists; no much larger clone differs at one position. These data come from a study of T-cell reconstitution after alpha-beta-depleted transplantation in children (dated by TCRdb to 2015 to 2016). Background on the whole study: Using TCR repertoire profiling, the study followed T-cell immune reconstitution in a quantitative way in children after TCRalphabeta/CD19-depleted allogeneic hematopoietic cell transplantation.

Inclusive of the bounding cysteine and phenylalanine, the CDR3 is 14 residues long. The entry retains the CDR3 DNA only, 42 bases that are in frame from base 1. The CDR1 and CDR2 encoded by the germline V gene are SGHDT and YYEEEE. V loses 4 bases at its end and J loses 3 bases; junction bases beyond the gene matches: 7. Library preparation used PCR. This sample was sequenced with an Illumina HiSeq 2500. Molecular barcoding was employed in the preparation of TCR libraries, with unique molecular identifiers being used to normalize TCRbeta repertoire quantification. The raw public data were reprocessed by TCRdb itself: fastp quality trimming at Q25, MiXCR clonotype calling, in-frame beta chains only. Rows are unified per CDR3 protein, each entry keeping the most common DNA and genes. Across this sample there are roughly 790,000 distinct CDR3 sequences, with 15% to 20% seen only once. The ten top clones hold 5% of the sample.

What this sample's treatment or condition label stands for: allogeneic hematopoietic cell transplantation with graft depleted of TCRalphabeta T cells and CD19 B cells. The children who served as transplant recipients had been given grafts of TCRalphabeta/CD19-depleted allogeneic hematopoietic cells. What the authors observed across the whole study: The apparently early alphabetaT-cell count recovery about two months after transplant was reportedly dependent on only several hundred rapidly expanded clones derived from non-depleted graft cells. The high TCRbeta diversity at day 60 in some patients was ascribed to recipient T cells and intrathymic progenitors that had survived conditioning. Hyperexpanded clone frequencies declined over subsequent months; after one year, T-cell counts and TCRbeta diversity were mostly attributed to newly produced T cells.

The rearrangement joined TRBV5-6 to TRBJ2-7; a stretch of 7 junction bases matches TRBD2. The material was PBMCs, mostly from graft donor cells, obtained 360 days after TCRalphabeta/CD19-depleted stem cell transplant. The TCR sequence derives from a male patient under 18 who had a stem cell transplant for acute lymphoblastic leukemia, so the T cells may come from the graft donor. The CDR3 region reads CASSRLGGSYEQYF. The sequenced DNA is TGTGCCAGCAGCCGATTGGGCGGGAGCTACGAGCAGTACTTC.